This T cell receptor beta chain was identified in a study of cytomegalovirus exposure and HLA in healthy donors (dated by TCRdb to 2016 to 2017). With respect to the entire study: According to an earlier analysis of several hundred of the donors, 150 million to 200 million T cells yielded over 100 million unique TCR beta sequences and approximately 300 Gb of sequence data. Roughly 300 gigabases of sequencing data and tens of millions of unique TCR sequences were included in an early release covering 550 to 800 HLA-typed donors. Among the roughly 410 genotyped donors, about 85% belonged to the genetic ancestry cluster associated with self-reported Caucasian donors. The study aimed to test whether cataloging public T cell receptors could reveal signatures of past pathogen exposure. The study profiled the T cell repertoires of under 850 subjects by immunosequencing and related them to cytomegalovirus serostatus. Besides the first cohort of approximately 710 subjects, a separate validation cohort made up of roughly 120 different subjects was used. To predict cytomegalovirus infection status, the study combined high-throughput TCR immunosequencing, statistical association of individual TCRs with disease status, and machine learning. A later analysis re-analyzed previously published TCR beta repertoires from about 600 donors and added high-resolution HLA genotyping to study TCR occurrence patterns. The later analysis used no new phenotypic data to find candidate immune exposures, relying instead on TCR beta sequences and their occurrence across donors. An earlier analysis of approximately 580 of the donors used high-throughput TCR beta sequencing to judge whether each TCR beta V gene segment behaved as functional or pseudogenic. Donor age, sex, ethnicity and CMV serostatus were compiled alongside the repertoire data. Genome-wide SNP genotypes for about 65% of the roughly 670 donors were used in a later genetic analysis, which treated that subset as a discovery cohort. All discovery cohort repertoires had been generated on a single sequencing platform. HLA typing included class I and class II loci at four-digit resolution. The number of donors typed differed by locus, with roughly 620-630 for A, B, C, DRB1 and DQB1, over 500 for DQA1, approximately 580 for DPA1, and approximately 470 for DPB1. A few DR-DQ haplotypes were treated as single units for association and clustering because of strong linkage in the cohort. On average, around 240,000 unique TCR beta nucleotide sequences were sequenced per donor among 350 to 400 genotyped donors of the cohort, with roughly 18% of those sequences being non-productive. Summary of the overall study and its limitations: In a later genetic analysis, a missense DCLRE1C variant was associated with V-gene and J-gene trimming of TCR beta chains, and the association was replicated in an independent cohort. The earlier analysis of nearly 600 of the donors excluded about 16 rarely observed V segments, including chromosome 9 orphons, because counts were too low. Because HLA typing was missing for some donors at each locus, association tests included only the typed subset. Linkage disequilibrium might explain the correlated functional status among segregating V segments, but an unknown experimental factor could not be ruled out. Compared with the approximately 600-donor mean, donors in an Asian-associated ancestry cluster had fewer N-insertions in productive TCRs, according to a later genetic analysis. A later analysis found that HLA-associated TCR beta chains were more clonally expanded and had lower generation probabilities than equally common non-associated chains. According to a later analysis, parvovirus B19, influenza, CMV and Epstein-Barr virus appeared linked to several top co-occurrence clusters. In a later analysis, some 18,000 TCR beta sequences were associated with specific HLA alleles at a false discovery rate of 0.05. A further reported finding was that TCR beta sequences accurately predicted the HLA-A and HLA-B alleles for most subjects in the first cohort. In a later analysis, most CMV-associated TCR beta chains were found to appear HLA-restricted, with HLA associations seemingly driven largely by CMV exposure. This cohort had only TCR beta chains sequenced, and the lack of alpha or paired-chain data limited which features could be detected. The classifier was reported to diagnose cytomegalovirus status with high specificity and sensitivity in both the original and validation cohorts. The study gave a list of about 150 TCR beta chains associated with cytomegalovirus. Immune exposure information for the cohort was limited to CMV serostatus. A group of highly shared sequence variants was considered likely to be a technical artifact of the sequencing pipeline. When HLA alleles, especially DR and DQ, strongly co-occurred, attributing TCR associations to individual alleles was difficult. In a later analysis, the rate of TCR association differed among HLA loci, with DRB1 alleles having the most associated TCRs and HLA-C alleles having the fewest. Because the 87-base-pair reads could not distinguish some IMGT-functional V segments, including TRBV6-2 and TRBV6-3, those segments were excluded. Broadly in line with IMGT annotations, most TCR beta V segments showed up in productive rearrangements about 90% or about 30% of the time in an earlier analysis of several hundred of the donors. Sequencing depth was assumed to be roughly uniform across donors in the presence/absence analyses, though that assumption may not hold. The authors suggested that the approach could potentially be extended to other disease states and immunological phenotypes. Across donors, most TCR sequences were observed very rarely, whereas some public TCRs were present in many individuals. In vitro tests confirmed that a few of the cytomegalovirus-associated TCR beta chains recognize cytomegalovirus antigens.

CDR1 and CDR2, looked up from the germline V gene (reference sequence), are SEHNR and FQNEAQ. From its cysteine to its phenylalanine, the CDR3 spans 15 amino acids. Of all the DNA, just the CDR3 is kept, 45 bases in frame from base 1. The receptor library was made with the immunoSEQ multiplex PCR assay. For the multiplex PCR, a mixture combining 60 forward primers for TCR Vbeta segments and 13 reverse primers for TCR Jbeta segments was used. A multiplex PCR assay on genomic DNA amplified the CDR3 region of rearranged TCR beta genes. On the Illumina HiSeq System, the amplified TCR beta libraries were sequenced as 87-base-pair reads. The original pipeline was this. In a later analysis, 70 million to 95 million unique TCR beta chains were counted across the 690 or so repertoires, and roughly 11 million of these chains were shared by at least two donors. A nearest-neighbor algorithm error-corrected the raw reads and collapsed the reads into unique sequences, merging closely related sequences to remove PCR and sequencing errors. V, D and J gene segments were assigned by aligning CDR3 sequences to IMGT reference sequences. For a sequence to be retained, at least a six-nucleotide match to both a V gene segment and a J gene segment was required. Rearrangements were called productive when the CDR3 lacked stop codons and stayed in frame with V and J; all others were non-productive. CDR3 was defined according to IMGT convention as the region running from the second conserved V-encoded cysteine to the conserved J-encoded phenylalanine. The earlier analysis of about 620 of the donors excluded sequences that lacked an unambiguous match to a single V gene segment. In an earlier analysis of approximately 610 of the donors, V segments were called functional above 56.7% productive rearrangements and were called segregating when the between-donor standard deviation exceeded 5%. To diagnose cytomegalovirus status from the catalog of TCR beta chain sequences, a statistical classification framework was built. A later analysis assigned V and J genes by comparing TCR nucleotide sequences with IMGT/GENE-DB human TR gene sequences. The TCRdist pipeline was used in a later analysis to assign CDR3 sequences and most-parsimonious VDJ recombination scenarios. A later analysis defined each TCR beta chain by its CDR3 amino acid sequence plus V-gene family, and excluded reads lacking a unique V-gene family. In a later analysis, 450 to 600 highly shared, low-generation-probability nucleotide sequences were removed to address suspected cross-contamination and a sequencing artifact. For each public chain, a later analysis derived a clonal expansion index from normalized ranks of inferred template counts within each repertoire. In a later analysis, generation probabilities were computed with a VDJ recombination model fitted to out-of-frame rearrangements, and the resulting probabilities were checked against IGoR. In a later analysis, hypergeometric tests were used to score TCR-TCR, TCR-HLA and TCR-CMV co-occurrence, with a repertoire-size bias correction applied to TCR pairs. A later analysis estimated false discovery rates by permuting HLA or CMV assignments 20 times. In a later analysis, co-occurring TCRs were grouped using DBSCAN, and TCRdist sequence similarity was added for clustering within HLA-allele-positive subsets. Co-occurrence clustering excluded repertoires with fewer than 30,000 or more than 120,000 public chains, plus five with anomalous nucleotide sharing. TCRdb holds this immuneACCESS table with in-frame rearrangements only. Some clones are missing; in checked studies, unresolved V genes explain under half, and the rest has no known cause. The DNA gave D and trimming, while V, J and clone size come from that table. In all, the sample holds 120,000 to 150,000 clones, and over 60% of those were seen once. Approximately 1.2% of the sample is in the top ten clones.

Turning to this clone: Which antigen it targets is not known. Its ends do not fully match the called genes, so a read error is possible.

The cohort comprised 710 or so healthy bone marrow donors. All cohort members were sampled while nominally healthy, although unrecorded immune exposures were likely present. The donor was CMV seropositive and was included in the group of about 290 seropositive cohort members. A peripheral blood sample was collected from each donor, and TCR beta sequencing was performed on peripheral blood mononuclear cells. Genomic DNA was extracted from the blood cell samples with the Qiagen DNeasy Blood Extraction Kit. This sequence originates from a male donor in good health and CMV-seropositive. The chain is assembled from TRBV7-9 and TRBJ1-5, with TRBD1 identical over 9 junction bases. Sample: PBMCs. CDR3 sequence: CSSSPQGANDQPQHF. The DNA is TGTTCCAGCAGCCCACAGGGGGCGAACGATCAGCCCCAGCATTTT.